Included here is one TCR beta chain sequence, with context. Its antigen is unidentified. The data were obtained in a study of cytomegalovirus exposure and HLA in healthy donors. Findings and limits, study-wide: In vitro experiments confirmed that three CMV-associated chains were specific for CMV antigens. While the bulk of TCR sequences proved rare, some public TCRs turned up in many donors. The study put under 200 TCR beta chains on its list as cytomegalovirus-associated.

Assay: immunoSEQ multiplex PCR; the TCRdb copy retains only in-frame clones and omits some. The sample includes roughly 76,000 clones, about 94% of them seen just once. The CDR3 consists of 15 residues. Germline CDR1 reads SGHTA; CDR2 reads FQGTGA. The J segment lost 0 bases and the V segment lost 5 bases, leaving 4 bases of the junction unmatched. The receptor comes from a man younger than 35 in good health and CMV-seropositive. Sample: PBMCs. The chain joins TRBV7-3 to TRBJ2-1; TRBD1 agrees at 7 bases. As DNA, the CDR3 is TGTGCCAGCAGCCGTAACAGGGGCTCCTACAATGAGCAGTTCTTC. Its translation is CASSRNRGSYNEQFF.